This T cell receptor (beta chain) derives from a study of siplizumab effects on memory and regulatory T cells. V was shortened by 0 bases and J by 4 bases, with 11 bases between the two germline ends. CDR3 length: 15 residues. Germline V gene sequence: CDR1 SGHRS, CDR2 YFSETQ. TCRdb's copy holds only in-frame clones and misses some; the assay was immunoSEQ multiplex PCR. The table includes some 100,000 clones, around 90% detected once. The genes are TRBV5-1 and TRBJ1-5; TRBD1 is a possible D gene (5 bases). The receptor was derived from a human donor in good health. The sequencing input was Tregs sorted from blood. Here the CDR3 DNA reads TGCGCCAGCAGCTTGGAGGGCCAGGGAAATCAGCCCCAGCATTTT. Translation: CASSLEGQGNQPQHF. The whole variable domain, filled in from reference TRBV5-1 and TRBJ1-5, reads KAGVTQTPRYLIKTRGQQVTLSCSPISGHRSVSWYQQTPGQGLQFLFEYFSETQRNKGNFPGRFSGRQFSNSRSEMNVSTLELGDSALYLCASSLEGQGNQPQHFGDGTRLSIL.